A selection of T cell receptor beta chains follows, all from one sample in a study of molecular identifiers for immune sequencing clone quantification. Via MiXCR, TCRdb re-called the PCR reads, giving one row per CDR3 protein. Of 490,000 or so distinct CDR3 sequences in the sample, around 23% are singletons; the top ten hold 0.7% to 0.9%. The sequenced material came from naive CD8+ T cells from blood, with Jurkat cell RNA spiked in. Source of these receptors: a human donor in good health. Some libraries in this study had Jurkat cell RNA spiked in. Each CDR3 is given with its conserved first and last residue. Fields, in order: clone size, V gene, J gene, D gene, CDR3 DNA, CDR3 protein. The D gene is left open where the match is weak. Rows may omit the clone size; those that give it use once, few, many or a size class.

clone size: many
V gene: TRBV28
J gene: TRBJ2-3
D gene: .
CDR3 DNA: TGTGCCAGCAGTTTGATGGGTACAGATACGCAGTATTTT
CDR3 protein: CASSLMGTDTQYF

clone size: few
V gene: TRBV7-2
J gene: TRBJ2-3
D gene: TRBD2
CDR3 DNA: TGTGCCAGCAGCTCGGGACTAGCGGGGGGATTCACAGATACGCAGTATTTT
CDR3 protein: CASSSGLAGGFTDTQYF

clone size: few
V gene: TRBV4-3
J gene: TRBJ2-1
D gene: .
CDR3 DNA: TGCGCCAGCAGCCAAGGGCAGGCAGGGGTCAATGAGCAGTTCTTC
CDR3 protein: CASSQGQAGVNEQFF

clone size: once
V gene: TRBV5-3
J gene: TRBJ2-7
D gene: TRBD1
CDR3 DNA: TGTGTCAGCAGCAGCAGGGACAGACCCTACGAGCAGTACTTC
CDR3 protein: CVSSSRDRPYEQYF

clone size: many
V gene: TRBV12-3/TRBV12-4
J gene: TRBJ1-1
D gene: .
CDR3 DNA: TGTGCCAGCAGTCCCATTACAGAGAACACTGAAGCTTTCTTT
CDR3 protein: CASSPITENTEAFF

clone size: .
V gene: TRBV30
J gene: TRBJ2-6
D gene: .
CDR3 DNA: TGTGCCTGGAGCGAAGAGTCAGGGGCCAACGTCCTGACTTTC
CDR3 protein: CAWSEESGANVLTF

clone size: many
V gene: TRBV14
J gene: TRBJ1-1
D gene: .
CDR3 DNA: TGTGCCAGCAGCCAAGTGTGGCAGACGATGAACACTGAAGCTTTCTTT
CDR3 protein: CASSQVWQTMNTEAFF

clone size: many
V gene: TRBV9
J gene: TRBJ1-1
D gene: TRBD1
CDR3 DNA: TGTGCCAGCAGCTCAGGGGGCTGGAACACTGAAGCTTTCTTT
CDR3 protein: CASSSGGWNTEAFF

clone size: many
V gene: TRBV7-6
J gene: TRBJ2-7
D gene: .
CDR3 DNA: TGTGCCAGCAGCTCCACCCGGGGCTTCCACGAGCAGTACTTC
CDR3 protein: CASSSTRGFHEQYF

clone size: .
V gene: TRBV7-9
J gene: TRBJ2-1
D gene: TRBD2
CDR3 DNA: TGTGCCAGCAGCCCACTAGCGGGGAAACTCTACAATGAGCAGTTCTTC
CDR3 protein: CASSPLAGKLYNEQFF

clone size: few
V gene: TRBV12-3/TRBV12-4
J gene: TRBJ1-1
D gene: .
CDR3 DNA: TGTGCCAGTCTACTCGGACTATACAGTGAAGCTTTCTTT
CDR3 protein: CASLLGLYSEAFF

clone size: few
V gene: TRBV4-3
J gene: TRBJ2-5
D gene: TRBD2
CDR3 DNA: TGCGCCAGCAGCCGTCTCGGGCTAGCGGAGCAAGAGACCCAGTACTTC
CDR3 protein: CASSRLGLAEQETQYF

clone size: .
V gene: TRBV11-2
J gene: TRBJ2-4
D gene: TRBD2
CDR3 DNA: TGTGCCAGCAGCTTAGATCCCCGGGGGGGCAAAAACATTCAGTACTTC
CDR3 protein: CASSLDPRGGKNIQYF

clone size: many
V gene: TRBV4-3
J gene: TRBJ1-3
D gene: TRBD1
CDR3 DNA: TGCGCCAGCAGCCAGGACAGGGCTGGAAACACCATATATTTT
CDR3 protein: CASSQDRAGNTIYF

clone size: .
V gene: TRBV28
J gene: TRBJ2-3
D gene: .
CDR3 DNA: TGTGCTAGCAGTTTAGCCCCCGAGGGTACAACAGCCCAGTATTTT
CDR3 protein: CASSLAPEGTTAQYF

clone size: many
V gene: TRBV11-2
J gene: TRBJ2-3
D gene: .
CDR3 DNA: TGTGCCAGCACTCCCGGGCGACTAAACACAGATACGCAGTATTTT
CDR3 protein: CASTPGRLNTDTQYF

clone size: .
V gene: TRBV11-3
J gene: TRBJ2-1
D gene: TRBD2
CDR3 DNA: TGTGCCAGCAGCTTACGGGGACTAGGGTCCTACAATGAGCAGTTCTTC
CDR3 protein: CASSLRGLGSYNEQFF

clone size: few
V gene: TRBV4-3
J gene: TRBJ2-3
D gene: TRBD1
CDR3 DNA: TGCGCCAGCAGCCAAGACCTAGCAGGGGGCGACCCCAGGGATACGCAGTATTTT
CDR3 protein: CASSQDLAGGDPRDTQYF

clone size: .
V gene: TRBV27
J gene: TRBJ1-4
D gene: .
CDR3 DNA: TGTGCCAGCAGTTTATCACAGTCTAATGGAAAACTGTTTTTT
CDR3 protein: CASSLSQSNGKLFF

clone size: .
V gene: TRBV28
J gene: TRBJ2-1
D gene: .
CDR3 DNA: TGTGCCAGCGGTAGAAGCACTAATGAGCAGTTCTTC
CDR3 protein: CASGRSTNEQFF

clone size: .
V gene: TRBV5-6
J gene: TRBJ1-1
D gene: .
CDR3 DNA: TGTGCCAGCAGCTTAAGTCCAACTACTGAAGCTTTCTTT
CDR3 protein: CASSLSPTTEAFF

clone size: many
V gene: TRBV6-5
J gene: TRBJ2-7
D gene: TRBD1
CDR3 DNA: TGTGCCAGCAGAGAAGGGACAGGGCAGAGCTACGAGCAGTACTTC
CDR3 protein: CASREGTGQSYEQYF

clone size: .
V gene: TRBV7-9
J gene: TRBJ1-1
D gene: .
CDR3 DNA: TGTGCCAGCAGCTCCCCTCTCGGACGGGGAGAGAACACTGAAGCTTTCTTT
CDR3 protein: CASSSPLGRGENTEAFF

clone size: many
V gene: TRBV4-3
J gene: TRBJ2-1
D gene: TRBD1
CDR3 DNA: TGCGCCAGCAGCCAGGGACAGGGGACTGCCAATGAGCAGTTCTTC
CDR3 protein: CASSQGQGTANEQFF

clone size: few
V gene: TRBV6-2/TRBV6-3
J gene: TRBJ1-5
D gene: TRBD1
CDR3 DNA: TGTGCCAGCAGTCCGTTATGGGACAGCCCCTATCAGCCCCAGCATTTT
CDR3 protein: CASSPLWDSPYQPQHF

clone size: many
V gene: TRBV7-3
J gene: TRBJ1-3
D gene: .
CDR3 DNA: TGTGCCAGCAGCTCTCCCGGGGGTTCGGCTAGCTCTGGAAACACCATATATTTT
CDR3 protein: CASSSPGGSASSGNTIYF

clone size: .
V gene: TRBV19
J gene: TRBJ2-3
D gene: .
CDR3 DNA: TGTGCCAGTAGTAACCCCTCAGGGGCCCTCACAGATACGCAGTATTTT
CDR3 protein: CASSNPSGALTDTQYF

clone size: .
V gene: TRBV20-1
J gene: TRBJ2-7
D gene: TRBD2
CDR3 DNA: TGCAGTGCTAGAGGACTAGCGGGATATAGGGAGCAGTACTTC
CDR3 protein: CSARGLAGYREQYF

clone size: .
V gene: TRBV11-2
J gene: TRBJ2-1
D gene: TRBD2
CDR3 DNA: TGTGCCAGCAGCTTGGGACTAGCCCTACAGAATGAGCAGTTCTTC
CDR3 protein: CASSLGLALQNEQFF

clone size: few
V gene: TRBV7-2
J gene: TRBJ2-7
D gene: TRBD2
CDR3 DNA: TGTGCCAGCAGCCACACTAGCGGGGGGGCGGGGGAGCAGTACTTC
CDR3 protein: CASSHTSGGAGEQYF

clone size: few
V gene: TRBV27
J gene: TRBJ2-7
D gene: TRBD1
CDR3 DNA: TGTGCCAGCAGACTCGGGACAGGGCTGGACGAGCAGTACTTC
CDR3 protein: CASRLGTGLDEQYF

clone size: .
V gene: TRBV19
J gene: TRBJ2-2
D gene: .
CDR3 DNA: TGTGCCAGTAATCCTTGGGTGGGCTCGAACACCGGGGAGCTGTTTTTT
CDR3 protein: CASNPWVGSNTGELFF

clone size: .
V gene: TRBV2
J gene: TRBJ2-7
D gene: TRBD2
CDR3 DNA: TGTGCCAGCAGGGAATCCGGGACTAGCGGGGCCCGCAAGTACTTC
CDR3 protein: CASRESGTSGARKYF

clone size: many
V gene: TRBV27
J gene: TRBJ2-7
D gene: .
CDR3 DNA: TGTGCCAGCAGTTCCCTCAAACCCCGGGCCCTGGGGGGGCAGTACTTC
CDR3 protein: CASSSLKPRALGGQYF

clone size: many
V gene: TRBV7-9
J gene: TRBJ1-2
D gene: TRBD1
CDR3 DNA: TGTGCCAGCTCCCTTTGGGACAGGACTTATGGCTACACCTTC
CDR3 protein: CASSLWDRTYGYTF

clone size: .
V gene: TRBV12-3/TRBV12-4
J gene: TRBJ1-5
D gene: .
CDR3 DNA: TGTGCCAGCAGTTTAGATGCGGCTAGTCAGCCCCAGCATTTT
CDR3 protein: CASSLDAASQPQHF

clone size: .
V gene: TRBV6-2/TRBV6-3
J gene: TRBJ2-7
D gene: TRBD1
CDR3 DNA: TGTGCCAGCAGTTACAGGGGGCCGTCCTACGAGCAGTACTTC
CDR3 protein: CASSYRGPSYEQYF

clone size: .
V gene: TRBV27
J gene: TRBJ2-1
D gene: TRBD1
CDR3 DNA: TGTGCCAGCAGTGATTCAACCGGGACAGGATACAATGAGCAGTTCTTC
CDR3 protein: CASSDSTGTGYNEQFF

clone size: .
V gene: TRBV6-1
J gene: TRBJ2-7
D gene: TRBD1
CDR3 DNA: TGTGCCAGCAGTCGCCCGGGACAGCCCTACGAGCAGTACTTC
CDR3 protein: CASSRPGQPYEQYF

clone size: many
V gene: TRBV5-1
J gene: TRBJ2-7
D gene: .
CDR3 DNA: TGCGCCAGCAGCCTTGTGGGGGCTGGGGAGCAGTACTTC
CDR3 protein: CASSLVGAGEQYF

clone size: once
V gene: TRBV19
J gene: TRBJ2-3
D gene: .
CDR3 DNA: TGTGCCAGTAGTTTAGGGAAGAGGGCCAGGTCAGATACGCAGTATTTT
CDR3 protein: CASSLGKRARSDTQYF

clone size: few
V gene: TRBV4-3
J gene: TRBJ2-1
D gene: TRBD2
CDR3 DNA: TGCGCCAGCAGCCAACTTACCGGGACTAGCGGGGTGTATGAGCAGTTCTTC
CDR3 protein: CASSQLTGTSGVYEQFF

clone size: many
V gene: TRBV6-6
J gene: TRBJ1-5
D gene: TRBD1
CDR3 DNA: TGTGCCAGCACCCCGTATACAGGGGGCCTTAATCAGCCCCAGCATTTT
CDR3 protein: CASTPYTGGLNQPQHF

clone size: .
V gene: TRBV9
J gene: TRBJ2-5
D gene: TRBD1
CDR3 DNA: TGTGCCAGCAGCCGGACAGGGGCTGTGCAAGAGACCCAGTACTTC
CDR3 protein: CASSRTGAVQETQYF

clone size: .
V gene: TRBV7-9
J gene: TRBJ2-3
D gene: .
CDR3 DNA: TGTGCCAGCAGCTTAGTTGCCTCACTAACAGATACGCAGTATTTT
CDR3 protein: CASSLVASLTDTQYF